Below are 11 T cell receptor beta chains sequenced from a single sample in a study of shared clonotypes between healthy human individuals. Sequencing used immunoSEQ multiplex PCR; TCRdb keeps in-frame clones, though not all of them. The data show more than 1,200,000 clones, approximately 98.5% seen once. The sequencing sample was made of naive CD4+ T cells sorted from blood. Sample subset: CD45RA+ positively selected. The receptors originated from a man aged 25 to 40 in good health.

J is TRBJ2-3 and V is TRBV10-3; 10 nucleotides agree with TRBD2. The germline V gene has CDR1 ENHRY and CDR2 SYGVKD. V shed 6 bases and J 5 bases; nucleotides not matched to a gene: 11. The CDR3 contains 16 residues. The CDR3 DNA follows: TGTGCCATCAGCGGTGGGCTAGCGGGAGTTCTAGATACGCAGTATTTT. Its translation: CAISGGLAGVLDTQYF.

This chain connects TRBV27 to TRBJ2-7, with D unclear. The CDR3 loop spans 13 amino acids. In germline, CDR1 is MNHEY, CDR2 SMNVEV (reference sequence). Between the trimmed V and J ends, which lost 5 bases and 3 bases, there was a span of 11 bases. DNA for the CDR3: TGTGCCAGCAGTCAAGGGTCGGGCTACGAGCAGTACTTC. It translates to CASSQGSGYEQYF.

The CDR3, as DNA: TGTGCCAGCAGCCAAATCAGGGTGGAAGATGGCTACACCTTC. Its protein is CASSQIRVEDGYTF. The chain couples TRBV14 to TRBJ1-2, with D perhaps TRBD1 (5 bases). Germline values: CDR1 SGHDN, CDR2 FVKESK. V was pared by 2 bases and J by 6 bases, with 13 bases between. This CDR3 is built from 14 residues.

The chain employs TRBV7-9 and TRBJ2-1, with TRBD2 matching over 14 bases. This CDR3 is built from 18 residues. Germline CDR1 SEHNR, CDR2 FQNEAQ (reference sequence). V was pared by 4 bases and J by 6 bases, with 11 bases of the junction left unmatched. This chain's CDR3 is CASSSLLRTSGRSNEQFF. In DNA form, the CDR3 reads TGTGCCAGCAGCTCCCTTCTAAGGACTAGCGGGAGGTCCAATGAGCAGTTCTTC.

The J gene is TRBJ2-1, the V gene TRBV7-8; TRBD2 aligns across 10 bases. This CDR3 contains 13 residues. Germline CDR1 is SGHVS and CDR2 is FQNEAQ. The J segment lost 14 bases and the V segment lost 3 bases, leaving 7 bases of the junction unmatched. CDR3 DNA sequence: TGTGCCAGCAGCTTCGGGGGACTAGCGAGAAAGTTCTTC. It codes for CASSFGGLARKFF.

The V call is TRBV5-5, the J call TRBJ1-5, with D possibly matching TRBD1 (5 bases). V gave up 0 bases and J gave up 1 base, with 8 bases separating them. The CDR3 covers 15 residues. Per germline, CDR1 SGHKS and CDR2 YYEKEE (reference sequence). The CDR3 loop reads CASSLVGDSNQPQHF. CDR3 coding DNA: TGTGCCAGCAGCTTGGTTGGGGACAGCAATCAGCCCCAGCATTTT.

V is TRBV7-2 and J is TRBJ2-1, with 10 bases identical to TRBD2. The CDR3 has 15 residues. Per germline, CDR1 SGHTA and CDR2 FQGNSA. Trimming at V came to 2 bases and at J to 6 bases, leaving 4 bases not matched to a gene. The CDR3 region is CASSLYVAGGNEQFF. The CDR3 DNA reads TGTGCCAGCAGCTTATACGTAGCGGGAGGCAATGAGCAGTTCTTC.

The chain uses TRBV9 and TRBJ2-1; D is uncertain. CDR1 and CDR2 (germline): SGDLS, YYNGEE. Trimming left V 4 bases short and J 5 bases short, with 19 bases between. The CDR3 covers 16 residues. DNA for the CDR3: TGTGCCAGCAGCACAAGAGGCGGCATCAAGGACAATGAGCAGTTCTTC. This codes for CASSTRGGIKDNEQFF.

CDR3 region: CASSDSSTSGGGWGEPDTQYF. The CDR3 DNA sequence: TGTGCCAGCAGTGACTCTAGCACTAGCGGGGGCGGATGGGGGGAGCCAGATACGCAGTATTTT. The gene calls are TRBV6-4 and TRBJ2-3, with 11 positions matching TRBD2. After removal of 0 bases from V and 4 bases from J, the junction contained 18 bases not matched to a gene. This CDR3 has 21 amino acids. Germline V gene data show CDR1 as MRHNA and CDR2 as SNTAGT.

This CDR3 reads CASSSVQGAVYEQYF. In DNA, the CDR3 is TGTGCCAGCAGTTCCGTCCAGGGGGCAGTGTACGAGCAGTACTTC. The chain links TRBV27 to TRBJ2-7, with 8 bases fitting TRBD1. Germline CDR1 MNHEY, CDR2 SMNVEV (reference sequence). V shed 4 bases and J 4 bases; nucleotides not matched to a gene: 9. This CDR3 comprises 15 residues.

The gene calls are TRBV9 and TRBJ2-7, with a tentative D call TRBD1 (5 bases). Trimming pared 0 bases from V and 2 bases from J, leaving 9 bases between. Germline CDR1 reads SGDLS; CDR2 reads YYNGEE. This CDR3 is 14 amino acids long. In nucleotides, the CDR3 is TGTGCCAGCAGCGTAGATATGGGGCCCTACGAGCAGTACTTC. Its protein product is CASSVDMGPYEQYF.